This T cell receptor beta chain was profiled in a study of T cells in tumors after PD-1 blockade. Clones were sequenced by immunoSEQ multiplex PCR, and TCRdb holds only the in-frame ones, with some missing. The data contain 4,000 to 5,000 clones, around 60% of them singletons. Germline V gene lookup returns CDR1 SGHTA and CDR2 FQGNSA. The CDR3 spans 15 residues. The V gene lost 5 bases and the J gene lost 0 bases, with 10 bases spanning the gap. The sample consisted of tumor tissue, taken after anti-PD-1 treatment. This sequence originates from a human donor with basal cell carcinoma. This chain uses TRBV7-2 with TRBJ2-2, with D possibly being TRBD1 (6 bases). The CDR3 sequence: CASSAWTANTGELFF. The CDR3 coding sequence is TGTGCCAGCAGCGCTTGGACAGCGAACACCGGGGAGCTGTTTTTT.